This TCR beta chain originates from a study of T-cell memory formation after mild COVID-19 (dated by TCRdb to the early 2020s). Study-wide context: TCR sequence clusters from the two donors were found to be largely donor specific. Longitudinal TCRalpha and TCRbeta repertoire sequencing tracked T-cell clones expanding and contracting after mild COVID-19 in a couple of donors. The cohort was made up of two young adult volunteers, one female and one male, who were previously healthy. Results and caveats for the whole study, not just this receptor: Balanced CD4/CD8 phenotypes were observed for clones contracting from day 15 to 85, whereas a bias towards CD4+ was observed for a second wave of clones expanding from day 15 to 37. Whether the second-wave clones peaking on day 37 were SARS-CoV-2 specific was not confirmed. The study covered only two mild cases, and larger cohorts including severe cases with pre-infection samples were considered necessary. Some responding clones were detected in pre-infection memory, which suggested that pre-existing cross-reactive memory T cells had joined the SARS-CoV-2 response. Contracting CD4+ clones turned up mainly in the CM and EM memory subsets, whereas EMRA was where CD8+ clones were enriched.

This clonotype was seen a few times. There is no known antigen for this receptor. No qualities accompany the bases; no much larger clone lies one base away. Ficoll-Paque density gradient centrifugation was the method used to isolate PBMCs. Sequenced using an Illumina NovaSeq 6000. TCRalpha and TCRbeta cDNA libraries were built by 5'RACE with constant-segment primers, adding sample barcodes and unique molecular identifiers. RNA was extracted from every sample with Trizol reagent. Library amplification was performed in two PCR steps, and a second sample barcode and Illumina TruSeq adapters were introduced in the second step. The libraries were sequenced on an Illumina NovaSeq using 2 x 150 bp paired-end reads. Per the source publication's procedure: The reads were demultiplexed and collapsed into UMI-guided consensus sequences using migec v1.2.7. Using mixcr v2.1.11, UMI consensuses were aligned to TRA and TRB V and J templates and then assembled into clonotypes. Expanded or contracted clonotypes were those called significant by both edgeR and NoisET, with noise models trained on biological replicates. For edgeR calls, the thresholds were a false discovery rate-adjusted p below 0.01 and a log2 fold-change of 1. As an exploratory analysis of dynamics, max-normalized trajectories of the 1000 most abundant clonotypes were examined with PCA combined with hierarchical clustering. Separately sequenced CD4+ and CD8+ repertoires were used to assign a CD4 or CD8 phenotype to each responding clone. The public reads were reprocessed in TCRdb via fastp at Q25 and MiXCR, keeping in-frame beta chains. When rows share a CDR3 protein, they turn into one entry using the most common DNA and genes. Clone size and V and J calls follow TCRdb, not the original study. In this sample the table shows fewer than 500,000 distinct CDR3 sequences, 20% to 25% of which occur a single time. Jointly, the top ten make up roughly an eighth of the sample.

V loses 0 bases of germline sequence and J loses 3 bases, and the interval between the two ends is 12 bases. CDR1 and CDR2 are drawn from the germline V gene (reference sequence): DFQATT, SNEGSKA. The CDR3 spans 15 residues, from the cysteine through the phenylalanine. The read is trimmed to its CDR3 DNA, 45 bases read in frame from base 1. The sequence was collected from an adult woman who had mild COVID-19 (a few samples of this study predate the infection). The sample titles of this study are shuffled in the database, so cell type and time point are left out; the donor was told from shared clones. Here the chain combines TRBV20-1 and TRBJ2-1; the D region possibly corresponds to TRBD2 (5 bases align). What was sequenced was PBMCs or a T cell subset sorted from them (not recorded which). At the DNA level, the sequence is TGCAGTGCTAGAGATACAGCTAGCTTCTACAATGAGCAGTTCTTC. Its translation is CSARDTASFYNEQFF.